This section outlines one T cell receptor beta chain sequence together with its context. Authors' data handling: Estimated nucleated cell counts came from reference gene primer amplification. Clones were sequenced by immunoSEQ multiplex PCR, and TCRdb holds only the in-frame ones, with some missing. That table is the source of V, J and clone size, and D and trimming were worked out from the DNA. Found here are tens of thousands of clones, roughly 88% of them singletons; the top ten hold approximately 3%. The data stem from a study of blood T cell repertoires in COVID-19. Study context: Whether acute or convalescent, the COVID-19 samples came from the United States, Italy and Spain. T cells, B-cell-depleted T cells, or PBMCs provided the cDNA or gDNA that served as material.

CDR3 size: 12 residues. Germline V lookup: CDR1 KGHDR, CDR2 SFDVKD. The V and J ends lost 3 bases and 10 bases respectively, with 10 bases between them. The chain uses TRBV24-1 and TRBJ2-3, with D unresolved. The TCR was taken from a woman aged 80 or over with COVID-19, enrolled during active disease. The sample taken for sequencing was peripheral blood. This CDR3 is CATSDISYPQYF. The CDR3 nucleotides are TGTGCCACCAGTGATATCTCGTATCCGCAGTATTTT.